The entry below describes one TCR beta chain. This sample was taken from a study of pediatric ulcerative colitis. Colonoscopy and blood draw happened at the same time. V trimming: 4 bases; J trimming: 6 bases; junction bases outside the gene matches: 8. From germline, CDR1 is LGHNA and CDR2 YSLEER. The CDR3 consists of 15 residues. Libraries were prepared by immunoSEQ multiplex PCR; TCRdb keeps only in-frame clonotypes and omits some of them. Of about 36,000 clones listed, 70% to 90% are singletons. Sequencing was performed on blood. The J gene is TRBJ1-1, the V gene TRBV4-3; TRBD1 agrees at 10 bases. This sequence originates from a girl aged 10 to 17 with moderate ulcerative colitis. The CDR3 loop is CASSRTDRGFAEAFF. The CDR3 region has the DNA TGCGCCAGCAGCCGAACGGACAGGGGGTTTGCTGAAGCTTTCTTT.